These 20 T cell receptor beta chains originate from one sample sequenced in a study of shared clonotypes between healthy human individuals. Some clones are missing from TCRdb's copy, which holds only in-frame ones; the method was immunoSEQ multiplex PCR. The sample records some 1,100,000 clones, around 78% being singletons. Sequenced input: memory CD4+ T cells from PBMCs. Noted subset: CD45RA-negative fraction. The origin of the receptors is a man between 18 and 29 years old in good health. Some clones in this sample may be carry-over from other donors' samples.

The J gene is TRBJ1-6, the V gene TRBV7-9, with D possibly being TRBD1 (5 bases). The CDR3 consists of 14 residues. V lost 7 bases and J 5 bases, leaving 12 bases between the germline ends. Per germline, CDR1 SEHNR and CDR2 FQNEAQ (reference sequence). DNA of the CDR3: TGTGCCAGCAACCGCGACAGTGATAATTCACCCCTCCACTTT. Residues: CASNRDSDNSPLHF.

The chain couples TRBV9 to TRBJ2-1, with TRBD2 matching 11 bases. CDR1 SGDLS and CDR2 YYNGEE come from the germline V gene. The CDR3 is 16 residues long. V was clipped by 0 bases and J by 6 bases; unmatched bases: 5. The CDR3 region is CASSVGLLAGGNEQFF. The CDR3 region has the DNA TGTGCCAGCAGCGTAGGGTTGCTAGCGGGAGGCAATGAGCAGTTCTTC. The full variable domain, rest sourced from reference TRBV9 and TRBJ2-1, is DSGVTQTPKHLITATGQRVTLRCSPRSGDLSVYWYQQSLDQGLQFLIQYYNGEERAKGNILERFSAQQFPDLHSELNLSSLELGDSALYFCASSVGLLAGGNEQFFGPGTRLTVL.

As DNA, the CDR3 is TGCGCCAGCAGCTCCGGGACAACTGCAGATACGCAGTATTTT. As protein: CASSSGTTADTQYF. The chain has TRBV5-1 and TRBJ2-3, with TRBD1 as a possible D gene (6 bases). Germline V gene lookup returns CDR1 SGHRS and CDR2 YFSETQ. CDR3 length: 14 residues. The ends were cut back, 3 bases at V and 4 bases at J, with 12 bases in the middle. The full variable domain, in which reference TRBV5-1 and TRBJ2-3 provide the parts outside the CDR3, is KAGVTQTPRYLIKTRGQQVTLSCSPISGHRSVSWYQQTPGQGLQFLFEYFSETQRNKGNFPGRFSGRQFSNSRSEMNVSTLELGDSALYLCASSSGTTADTQYFGPGTRLTVL.

This clone came up many times. The J gene is TRBJ2-1, the V gene TRBV28; 12 nucleotides line up with TRBD2. CDR1 is MDHEN and CDR2 is SYDVKM in the germline V gene. The CDR3 is 17 residues long. V lost 4 bases to trimming and J lost 5 bases; unmatched junction nucleotides: 9. The CDR3 DNA is TGTGCCAGCAGTTCGTCGACTAGCGGGAGCCTCAACAATGAGCAGTTCTTC. Protein sequence: CASSSSTSGSLNNEQFF.

This clone was observed once. The CDR3 region has the DNA TGTGCCAGCTTACCAGGACAGGGGAGGGACACTGAAGCTTTCTTT. Translating gives CASLPGQGRDTEAFF. The V and J genes are TRBV6-6 and TRBJ1-1; 9 bases fit TRBD1. The CDR3 has 15 amino acids. CDR1 is MNHNY and CDR2 is SVGAGI in the germline V gene (reference sequence). Losses at the gene ends were 8 bases for V and 3 bases for J; bases not matched to a gene: 10.

This rearrangement joins TRBV28 to TRBJ2-7; TRBD1 agrees at 7 bases. The CDR3 contains 12 residues. Germline lookup yields CDR1 MDHEN and CDR2 SYDVKM. V shed 4 bases and J 6 bases; nucleotides not matched to a gene: 3. The CDR3 reads CASSYRGSEQYF. The DNA for the CDR3 is TGTGCCAGCAGTTACAGGGGTTCCGAGCAGTACTTC.

V gene TRBV5-1 combines with J gene TRBJ1-4, with 8 bases lining up with TRBD1. Germline values: CDR1 SGHRS, CDR2 YFSETQ. V shed 4 bases, J shed 8 bases, and the junction held 7 bases outside the gene matches. There are 14 residues in the CDR3. CDR3 amino acids: CASSPGGAGEKLFF. Written as DNA, the CDR3 is TGCGCCAGCAGCCCAGGGGGCGCTGGGGAAAAACTGTTTTTT.

A remark on this clone: Its ends do not fully match the called genes, so a read error is possible. This chain joins TRBV6-4 and TRBJ2-2, with D maybe TRBD1 (5 bases). Per germline, CDR1 MRHNA and CDR2 SNTAGT. The CDR3 is 14 amino acids. The CDR3 DNA follows: TGTGCCAGCAGAGAACAGGAGAACACCAGGGAGCTGTTTTTT. This translates into CASREQENTRELFF.

The chain carries TRBV2 and TRBJ2-2; D perhaps matches TRBD1 (6 bases). The CDR3 totals 14 residues. Trimming shortened V by 2 bases and J by 7 bases, and 11 bases separated the two germline ends. CDR1 SNHLY and CDR2 FYNNEI come from the germline V gene. The CDR3 coding sequence is TGTGCCAGCAGTGAACAGGGGTCAATCGGGGAGCTGTTTTTT. Protein: CASSEQGSIGELFF.

This clone was observed a handful of times. The chain joins TRBV6-5 to TRBJ1-2; TRBD1 is a possible D gene (6 bases). CDR1 MNHEY and CDR2 SVGAGI come from the germline V gene. Trimming removed 5 bases from V and 3 bases from J, with 13 bases in between. The CDR3 runs to 14 residues. The DNA for the CDR3 is TGTGCCAGCAGTCAAAACAGGGCGGACTATGGCTACACCTTC. It codes for CASSQNRADYGYTF.

This clone turned up a few times. The sample carries other DNA sequences with the same CDR3. The chain has TRBV28 and TRBJ2-7; no definite D call. Trimming removed 1 base from V and 7 bases from J, with 5 bases in between. The CDR3 runs 11 residues. CDR1 MDHEN and CDR2 SYDVKM come from the germline V gene. Here the CDR3 DNA reads TGTGCCAGCAGTTTATTGAGAGAGCAGTACTTC. Translated: CASSLLREQYF.

The chain links TRBV7-9 to TRBJ2-3, with unresolved D. Trimming stripped 7 bases from V and 1 base from J, with 18 bases between. Germline values: CDR1 SEHNR, CDR2 FQNEAQ (reference sequence). The CDR3 covers 16 residues. Here the CDR3 reads CASTSNKASRTDTQYF. Written as DNA, the CDR3 is TGTGCCAGCACCTCCAATAAGGCCTCTCGCACAGATACGCAGTATTTT.

The V and J genes are TRBV7-3 and TRBJ2-1; D may be TRBD1 or TRBD2 (6 bases each). V dropped 4 bases and J dropped 4 bases, with 14 bases sitting between them. Per the germline V gene, CDR1 is SGHTA and CDR2 is FQGTGA. The CDR3 consists of 15 residues. The CDR3 DNA reads as TGTGCCAGCAGCTCCCTGGGGGGCGGATACAATGAGCAGTTCTTC. Translation: CASSSLGGGYNEQFF.

Only a few counts were recorded for this clone. The rearrangement links TRBV6-6 to TRBJ2-3; 12 positions agree with TRBD2. The CDR3 is made up of 16 amino acids. Germline V gives CDR1 MNHNY, CDR2 SVGAGI (reference sequence). Unmatched junction bases numbered 7, after V lost 3 bases and J lost 6 bases. CDR3 coding DNA: TGTGCCAGCAGTTATCTAGCGGGAGGGTATATGGATACGCAGTATTTT. As protein: CASSYLAGGYMDTQYF.

This chain's CDR3 is CASSFGTVRNQPQHF. The DNA for the CDR3 is TGTGCCAGCAGTTTCGGGACAGTTCGGAATCAGCCCCAGCATTTT. J is TRBJ1-5 and V is TRBV6-6, with TRBD1 matching 7 bases. Germline CDR1 reads MNHNY; CDR2 reads SVGAGI (reference sequence). V shed 4 bases, J shed 4 bases, and the junction held 7 bases outside the gene matches. The CDR3 is made up of 15 amino acids.

The chain links TRBV4-3 to TRBJ1-2, with D unclear. V lost 1 base, J lost 1 base, and 13 bases lay in between. Per the germline V gene, CDR1 is LGHNA and CDR2 is YSLEER. The CDR3 runs to 16 residues. DNA for the CDR3: TGCGCCAGCAGCCAAGGGACCCTCAAGAATAACTATGGCTACACCTTC. This translates into CASSQGTLKNNYGYTF.

V and J are TRBV5-1 and TRBJ2-7, with D perhaps matching TRBD1 or TRBD2 (5 bases each). CDR1 and CDR2 from the germline V gene are SGHRS and YFSETQ. V lost 3 bases and J lost 7, with 11 bases in between. This CDR3 is 12 amino acids long. In nucleotides, the CDR3 is TGCGCCAGCAGCTCCCCCTGGGGGGAGCAGTACTTC. Residues: CASSSPWGEQYF.

V gene TRBV2 combines with J gene TRBJ2-7; no reliable D call. This CDR3 contains 11 residues. CDR1 and CDR2 from the germline V gene are SNHLY and FYNNEI. V lost 3 bases to trimming and J lost 7 bases, with 7 bases between them. CDR3 loop: CASSDRREQYF. As DNA, the CDR3 is TGTGCCAGCAGTGACCGACGGGAGCAGTACTTC.

This chain connects TRBV27 to TRBJ1-2; the D gene is possibly TRBD1 (6 bases). The CDR3 length is 13 residues. Deletions cut 8 bases from V and 5 bases from J, with 15 bases between. CDR1 and CDR2 (germline): MNHEY, SMNVEV (reference sequence). The CDR3 DNA is TGTGCCAGCGCCACAGGGCCTTATTATGGCTACACCTTC. Translation: CASATGPYYGYTF.

The chain employs TRBV29-1 and TRBJ2-1; TRBD2 agrees at 11 bases. V was clipped by 6 bases and J by 6 bases; unmatched bases: 7. This CDR3 spans 14 amino acids. Germline loops: CDR1 SQVTM, CDR2 ANQGSEA. The CDR3 DNA reads TGCAGCGTCACTAGCGGGAGTGGGATCAATGAGCAGTTCTTC. Translated, it gives CSVTSGSGINEQFF.